The T cell receptor beta chain under discussion was sequenced for a study of shared clonotypes between healthy human individuals. Whole-study results and caveats: In several donors, around 5.5% of naive CD4 clonotypes appeared in common.

CD8 cells classed as naive were CD45RO-negative and positively selected for CCR7, excluding terminally differentiated effector memory CD45RA+ cells. Only in-frame clones appear in the TCRdb table, and some are missing; sequencing was by immunoSEQ multiplex PCR. The repertoire holds nearly 600,000 clones, about 95% seen once, with 0.085% to 0.11% in the top ten. On this clone itself: Its antigen is unidentified.

The clonotype was recovered from a woman in her twenties or thirties in good health. The specimen sequenced was naive CD8+ T cells sorted from blood.

CDR3 coding DNA: TGCGCCAGCAGCTTCGGGACAGGTGTAAGCTCCTACGAGCAGTACTTC. Translating gives CASSFGTGVSSYEQYF. The chain recombines TRBV5-1 with TRBJ2-7, with 8 bases matching TRBD1. The ends lost 2 bases at V and 0 bases at J; junction bases unmatched: 7. The CDR3 totals 16 residues. Looked up from germline, CDR1 is SGHRS and CDR2 is YFSETQ.